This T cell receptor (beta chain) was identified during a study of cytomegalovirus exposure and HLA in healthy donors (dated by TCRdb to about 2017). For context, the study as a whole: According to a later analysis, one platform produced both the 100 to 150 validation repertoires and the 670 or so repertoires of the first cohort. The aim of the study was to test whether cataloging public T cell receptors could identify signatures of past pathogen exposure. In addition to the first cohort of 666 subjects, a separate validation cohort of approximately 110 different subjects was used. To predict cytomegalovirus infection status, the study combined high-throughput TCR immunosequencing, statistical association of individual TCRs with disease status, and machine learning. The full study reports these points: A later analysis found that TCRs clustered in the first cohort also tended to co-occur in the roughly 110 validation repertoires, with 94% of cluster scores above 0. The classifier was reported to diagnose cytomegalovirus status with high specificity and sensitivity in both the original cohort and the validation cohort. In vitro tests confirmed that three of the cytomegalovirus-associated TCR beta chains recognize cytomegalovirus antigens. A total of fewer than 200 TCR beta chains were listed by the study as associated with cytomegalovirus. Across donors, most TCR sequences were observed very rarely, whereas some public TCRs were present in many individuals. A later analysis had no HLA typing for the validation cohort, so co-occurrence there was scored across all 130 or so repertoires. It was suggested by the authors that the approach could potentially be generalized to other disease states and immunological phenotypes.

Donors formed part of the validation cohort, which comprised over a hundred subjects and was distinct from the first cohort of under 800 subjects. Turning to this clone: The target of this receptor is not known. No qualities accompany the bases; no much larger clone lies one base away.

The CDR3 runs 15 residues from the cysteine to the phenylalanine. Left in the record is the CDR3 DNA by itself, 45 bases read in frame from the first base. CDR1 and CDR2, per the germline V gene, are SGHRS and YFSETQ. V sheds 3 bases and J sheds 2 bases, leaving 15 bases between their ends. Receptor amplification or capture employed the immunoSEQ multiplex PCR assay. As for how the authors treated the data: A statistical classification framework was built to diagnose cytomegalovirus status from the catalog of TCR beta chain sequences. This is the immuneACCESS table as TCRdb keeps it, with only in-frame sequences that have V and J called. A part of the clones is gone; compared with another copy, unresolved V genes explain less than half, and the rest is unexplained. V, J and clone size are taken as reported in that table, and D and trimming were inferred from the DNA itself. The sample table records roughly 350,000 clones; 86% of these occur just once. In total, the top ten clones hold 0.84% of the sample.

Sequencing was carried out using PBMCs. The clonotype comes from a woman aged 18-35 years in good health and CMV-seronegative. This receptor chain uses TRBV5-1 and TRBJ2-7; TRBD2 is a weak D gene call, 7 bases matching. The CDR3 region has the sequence CASSSRSGGTYEQYF. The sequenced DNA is TGCGCCAGCAGCTCCCGTTCGGGGGGCACCTACGAGCAGTACTTC.